The following is a T cell receptor (beta chain) sequence with its context. The antigen is undetermined. The trim removed 10 bases at V and 11 bases at J, leaving 19 bases unmatched. This CDR3 spans 14 amino acids. From germline, CDR1 is SNHLY and CDR2 FYNNEI. The source of the sample is a study of blood T cells in healthy people across ages. Overall study results and limits: It was the long-lived donors that had more naive CD4+ cells and higher diversity than aged donors.

A J-beta primer mix and a sample-barcoded 5' primer were used in a second PCR of roughly 6 to 12 cycles. Each CDR3 protein gets one entry after TCRdb re-called the 5' RACE reads with MiXCR. Of over 950,000 distinct CDR3 sequences listed, approximately 38% are singletons. This receptor was identified in a man younger than 35 in good health. Sequencing input: blood. V usage is TRBV2 and J usage is TRBJ2-5; 7 nucleotides match TRBD2. The DNA of the CDR3 is TGTGCCACCAGAGCGGGGTCCGATTACAATGAGCAGTACTTC. This codes for CATRAGSDYNEQYF.